Listed below are T cell receptor beta chains from one sample, sequenced in a study of blood T cells in healthy people across ages. TCRdb recomputed calls from the 5' RACE reads with MiXCR, one row per CDR3 protein. The sample has over 1.5 million distinct CDR3 sequences; 40% to 55% are singletons. Sequenced input: blood. The receptors come from a woman aged 40 to 50 in good health. Each CDR3 is given with its conserved first and last residue. The D gene is left open where the match is weak. Rows give clone size only sometimes, using once, few, many, or a class for an expanded clone.

clone size: NA; D gene: NA; V gene: TRBV2; J gene: TRBJ2-4; CDR3 DNA: TGTGCCAGCAGTGATAGCAAAAACATTCAGTACTTC; CDR3 protein: CASSDSKNIQYF
clone size: NA; D gene: TRBD1; V gene: TRBV2; J gene: TRBJ2-1; CDR3 DNA: TGTGCCAGCAGCGGGACAGGTAGCCTGTACAATGAGCAGTTCTTC; CDR3 protein: CASSGTGSLYNEQFF
clone size: NA; D gene: NA; V gene: TRBV7-9; J gene: TRBJ1-5; CDR3 DNA: TGTGCCAGCAGCGATACAGGGAGCAATCAGCCCCAGCATTTT; CDR3 protein: CASSDTGSNQPQHF
clone size: once; D gene: TRBD1; V gene: TRBV27; J gene: TRBJ2-1; CDR3 DNA: TGTGCCAGCAACTCAAGGGGCAGGGGGCAACATGAGCAGTTCTTC; CDR3 protein: CASNSRGRGQHEQFF
clone size: NA; D gene: NA; V gene: TRBV5-1; J gene: TRBJ2-1; CDR3 DNA: TGCGCCAGCAGCTTGGTTGGGCCCGCTTCAGGCAATGAGCAGTTCTTC; CDR3 protein: CASSLVGPASGNEQFF
clone size: NA; D gene: TRBD1; V gene: TRBV6-2/TRBV6-3; J gene: TRBJ1-2; CDR3 DNA: TGTGCCAGCAGTACCGACAGGGCGGACTACACCTTC; CDR3 protein: CASSTDRADYTF
clone size: NA; D gene: NA; V gene: TRBV3-1; J gene: TRBJ1-1; CDR3 DNA: TGTGCCAGCAGCCAAGCATCGGGGCGACACACTGAAGCTTTCTTT; CDR3 protein: CASSQASGRHTEAFF
clone size: many; D gene: TRBD1; V gene: TRBV4-2; J gene: TRBJ2-1; CDR3 DNA: TGTGCCAGCAGCCCGCGACAGGGGGCTGACAATGAGCAGTTCTTC; CDR3 protein: CASSPRQGADNEQFF
clone size: few; D gene: NA; V gene: TRBV6-1; J gene: TRBJ2-3; CDR3 DNA: TGTGCCAGCAGATTTAACCTTCAGGATACGCAGTATTTT; CDR3 protein: CASRFNLQDTQYF
clone size: NA; D gene: TRBD1; V gene: TRBV6-5; J gene: TRBJ2-4; CDR3 DNA: TGTGCCAGCAGTTACTCGACAGGGGCGAAAAACATTCAGTACTTC; CDR3 protein: CASSYSTGAKNIQYF
clone size: NA; D gene: NA; V gene: TRBV7-9; J gene: TRBJ2-5; CDR3 DNA: TGTGCCAGCAGCCCTGTATTGTACCAAGAGACCCAGTACTTC; CDR3 protein: CASSPVLYQETQYF
clone size: NA; D gene: NA; V gene: TRBV6-1; J gene: TRBJ1-1; CDR3 DNA: TGTGCCAGCAGTGAAAGACCTAAGACGAGGGTGAGCACTGAAGCTTTCTTT; CDR3 protein: CASSERPKTRVSTEAFF
clone size: NA; D gene: TRBD2; V gene: TRBV24-1; J gene: TRBJ2-3; CDR3 DNA: TGTGCCACCGATCGGGGGGGGCCCACAGATACGCAGTATTTT; CDR3 protein: CATDRGGPTDTQYF
clone size: few; D gene: TRBD1; V gene: TRBV24-1; J gene: TRBJ2-4; CDR3 DNA: TGTGCCACCAGTGATCGTGGACAGGGCCTAGGGGACATTCAGTACTTC; CDR3 protein: CATSDRGQGLGDIQYF
clone size: NA; D gene: TRBD2; V gene: TRBV7-3; J gene: TRBJ2-3; CDR3 DNA: TGTGCCAGCAGCGCCCCGGGGGGGCCGGGCACAGATACGCAGTATTTT; CDR3 protein: CASSAPGGPGTDTQYF
clone size: NA; D gene: TRBD1; V gene: TRBV28; J gene: TRBJ2-1; CDR3 DNA: TGTGCCAGCAGTCCTTCCGGGGGACAGGGGGCAAATGAGCAGTTCTTC; CDR3 protein: CASSPSGGQGANEQFF
clone size: NA; D gene: NA; V gene: TRBV21-1; J gene: TRBJ2-7; CDR3 DNA: TGTGCCAGCATCCGGACAGGGTCCTACGAGCAGTACTTC; CDR3 protein: CASIRTGSYEQYF
clone size: NA; D gene: TRBD2; V gene: TRBV7-3; J gene: TRBJ2-3; CDR3 DNA: TGTGCCAGCAGCTTAACCGGGGGGAACACAGATACGCAGTATTTT; CDR3 protein: CASSLTGGNTDTQYF
clone size: NA; D gene: NA; V gene: TRBV4-3; J gene: TRBJ1-4; CDR3 DNA: TGCGCCAGCAGCCAAGAAGCGTGGGGTAGGGGACGGCTGAATGAAAAACTGTTTTTT; CDR3 protein: CASSQEAWGRGRLNEKLFF
clone size: NA; D gene: TRBD1; V gene: TRBV10-3; J gene: TRBJ1-6; CDR3 DNA: TGTGCCATCAGTAGGACAGGGAAGGATTCACCCCTCCACTTT; CDR3 protein: CAISRTGKDSPLHF
clone size: once; D gene: NA; V gene: TRBV20-1; J gene: TRBJ2-5; CDR3 DNA: TGCAGTGCTACGCTCGGGAAAGAGACCCAGTACTTC; CDR3 protein: CSATLGKETQYF
clone size: NA; D gene: TRBD1; V gene: TRBV6-2/TRBV6-3; J gene: TRBJ2-6; CDR3 DNA: TGTGCCAGCAGTTACTCCGGGACAGGGGTGCCGCAAAGGCTCCTCTCTGGGGCCAACGTCCTGACTTTC; CDR3 protein: CASSYSGTGVPQRLLSGANVLTF
clone size: NA; D gene: TRBD2; V gene: TRBV6-2/TRBV6-3; J gene: TRBJ2-3; CDR3 DNA: TGTGCCAGCAGTTTCCCTCCGCTAGCGGGGGGAGGGGATACGCAGTATTTT; CDR3 protein: CASSFPPLAGGGDTQYF
clone size: many; D gene: TRBD2; V gene: TRBV5-1; J gene: TRBJ2-5; CDR3 DNA: TGCGCCACCAAGACCGGCACTAGCGTTCAAGAGACCCAGTACTTC; CDR3 protein: CATKTGTSVQETQYF
clone size: NA; D gene: NA; V gene: TRBV11-2; J gene: TRBJ2-1; CDR3 DNA: TGTGCCAGCAGCTTCGGGTCATATGTCAATGAGCAGTTCTTC; CDR3 protein: CASSFGSYVNEQFF
clone size: few; D gene: NA; V gene: TRBV7-2; J gene: TRBJ2-3; CDR3 DNA: TGTGCCAGCAGCTTAGTGAGGGTTGGCGGTATTGCAGATACGCAGTATTTT; CDR3 protein: CASSLVRVGGIADTQYF
clone size: NA; D gene: TRBD2; V gene: TRBV7-9; J gene: TRBJ2-1; CDR3 DNA: TGTGTCAGCCGGAGCGGGGGTGTCTCCTACAATGAGCAGTTCTTC; CDR3 protein: CVSRSGGVSYNEQFF
clone size: few; D gene: NA; V gene: TRBV7-3; J gene: TRBJ2-3; CDR3 DNA: TGTGCCAGCAGCTCTACATACAGGGCGGGTACGCAGTATTTT; CDR3 protein: CASSSTYRAGTQYF
clone size: NA; D gene: TRBD2; V gene: TRBV4-3; J gene: TRBJ2-1; CDR3 DNA: TGCGCCAGCAGCCAACATAGCGGGGGGGCCGGAGCCTACAATGGGCAGTTCTTC; CDR3 protein: CASSQHSGGAGAYNGQFF
clone size: NA; D gene: NA; V gene: TRBV7-8; J gene: TRBJ2-6; CDR3 DNA: TGTGCCAGCAGCTCTAACTTACAGGGAGCTGGGGCCAACGTCCTGACTTTC; CDR3 protein: CASSSNLQGAGANVLTF
clone size: NA; D gene: NA; V gene: TRBV6-6; J gene: TRBJ1-2; CDR3 DNA: TGTGCCAGCAGTTACTCTGGGAGCGACTATGGCTACACCTTC; CDR3 protein: CASSYSGSDYGYTF
clone size: NA; D gene: NA; V gene: TRBV29-1; J gene: TRBJ2-4; CDR3 DNA: TGCAGCGCTGCGACAGTTCGAGCCAAAAGCATTCAGTACTTC; CDR3 protein: CSAATVRAKSIQYF
clone size: NA; D gene: NA; V gene: TRBV28; J gene: TRBJ1-2; CDR3 DNA: TGTGCCAGCAGCTCCCCGGGCGTCGGAGGCTACACCTTC; CDR3 protein: CASSSPGVGGYTF
clone size: NA; D gene: NA; V gene: TRBV27; J gene: TRBJ1-6; CDR3 DNA: TGTGCCAGCAGTCCTCTGAGTCCTATTAATTCACCCCTCCACTTT; CDR3 protein: CASSPLSPINSPLHF
clone size: NA; D gene: NA; V gene: TRBV4-1; J gene: TRBJ1-2; CDR3 DNA: TGCGCCAGCAGCTATACATGGGGGCCCCCTAACTATGGCTACACCTTC; CDR3 protein: CASSYTWGPPNYGYTF
clone size: few; D gene: NA; V gene: TRBV28; J gene: TRBJ2-4; CDR3 DNA: TGTGCCAGCAGTCCCCTCACAGAGACCAAAAACATTCAGTACTTC; CDR3 protein: CASSPLTETKNIQYF
clone size: NA; D gene: NA; V gene: TRBV7-3; J gene: TRBJ2-5; CDR3 DNA: TGTGCCAGCAGCTTAATACCCAGTCCTGCGGATGAGCAGTACTTC; CDR3 protein: CASSLIPSPADEQYF
clone size: NA; D gene: NA; V gene: TRBV5-6; J gene: TRBJ1-2; CDR3 DNA: TGTGCCAGCAGCAACAACCATAGACGGACCTATGGCTACACCTTC; CDR3 protein: CASSNNHRRTYGYTF
clone size: NA; D gene: TRBD1; V gene: TRBV7-9; J gene: TRBJ1-4; CDR3 DNA: TGTGCCAGCAGCTTACGGGACAGCATTAATGAAAAACTGTTTTTT; CDR3 protein: CASSLRDSINEKLFF
clone size: NA; D gene: NA; V gene: TRBV10-3; J gene: TRBJ2-5; CDR3 DNA: TGTGCCATCAGTGGTCTGGGATCAGAGACCCAGTACTTC; CDR3 protein: CAISGLGSETQYF